The 2 T cell receptor beta chains reported below all come from one sample, sequenced in a study of cytomegalovirus exposure and HLA in healthy donors. This PCR relied on a set of 60 Vbeta primers and 13 Jbeta primers. Some clones are missing from TCRdb's copy, which holds only in-frame ones; the method was immunoSEQ multiplex PCR. This sample has 80,000 or so clones, with about 80% found just once. Sequencing was carried out using PBMCs. The receptor set was obtained from a woman in her thirties or forties in good health and CMV-seronegative.

About this clone itself: Sequence at one end of the junction differs from germline and may be a read error. The rearrangement joins TRBV20-1 to TRBJ1-5; weak D call: TRBD1 (6 bases). Looked up from germline, CDR1 is DFQATT and CDR2 is SNEGSKA (reference sequence). The CDR3 consists of 11 residues. CDR3 sequence: CSARGGGTLNF. Here the CDR3 DNA reads TGCTCTGCTAGAGGGGGGGGGACTTTGAATTTT.

This chain joins TRBV19 and TRBJ2-7; no firm D call. Germline V gene data show CDR1 as LNHDA and CDR2 as SQIVND (reference sequence). The CDR3 totals 14 residues. Trimming stripped 4 bases from V and 2 bases from J, with 12 bases between. The CDR3 sequence: CASSSTRYAYEQYF. The CDR3 coding sequence is TGTGCCAGTAGTAGCACCAGGTACGCCTACGAGCAGTACTTC.